The 15 T cell receptor beta chains below all came from one sample that was sequenced in a study of T cell responses to AZD1222 COVID-19 vaccine. Here immunoSEQ multiplex PCR was the method, and the copy in TCRdb shows in-frame clones only, minus some. The sample comprises 65,000 to 70,000 clones, 75% to 85% of which are singletons, and around 5% rests with the top ten. Sequenced material: peripheral blood, taken on day 0 of AZD1222 vaccination. The receptor source for this set is an adult in good health.

The J gene is TRBJ1-2, the V gene TRBV3-1 (or the pseudogene TRBV3-2); D remains unclear. This CDR3 has 15 amino acids. V dropped 0 bases and J dropped 5 bases, with 13 bases sitting between them. CDR1 LGHDT and CDR2 YNNKEL come from the germline V gene (reference sequence). CDR3 coding DNA: TGTGCCAGCAGCCAAGATCGGGCCAGTCCTTATGGCTACACCTTC. It yields the protein CASSQDRASPYGYTF.

The chain uses TRBV10-3 and TRBJ1-5; D gene uncertain. The CDR3 extends over 16 amino acids. V was clipped by 4 bases and J by 2 bases, with 15 bases between them. Germline assignment: CDR1 ENHRY and CDR2 SYGVKD. CDR3: CAISGGGDPGNQPQHF. The CDR3 DNA sequence: TGTGCCATCAGTGGTGGCGGGGATCCCGGCAATCAGCCCCAGCATTTT.

DNA of the CDR3: TGTGCCAGCAGCTTAGTGGGGGGGGCCTCCTACGAGCAGTACTTC. Translation: CASSLVGGASYEQYF. This chain joins TRBV7-8 and TRBJ2-7, with D perhaps TRBD2 (7 bases). V lost 1 base and J 0 bases, leaving 10 bases between the germline ends. CDR3 size: 15 residues. Germline CDR1 reads SGHVS; CDR2 reads FQNEAQ.

The CDR3 bases are TGTGCCAGCAGTGAAATATCGGGCGCTTCCTATGGCTACACCTTC. The encoded protein is CASSEISGASYGYTF. The chain recombines TRBV2 with TRBJ1-2; D ambiguous. The CDR3 is 15 amino acids. Germline values: CDR1 SNHLY, CDR2 FYNNEI. Trimming took off 2 bases at V and 4 bases at J, with 14 bases between the two ends.

The chain joins TRBV19 to TRBJ2-7; D may be TRBD2 (6 bases). This CDR3 region has 14 residues. Trimming removed 5 bases from V and 4 bases from J, with 15 bases in between. Germline V gene lookup returns CDR1 LNHDA and CDR2 SQIVND (reference sequence). The CDR3 DNA reads TGTGCCAGTAGTCTCCTCGGACGGGGGTACGAGCAGTACTTC. Translating gives CASSLLGRGYEQYF.

V is TRBV7-8 and J is TRBJ1-6; 7 nucleotides match TRBD1. Germline values: CDR1 SGHVS, CDR2 FQNEAQ. The length of the CDR3 is 17 residues. The trim removed 5 bases at V and 7 bases at J, leaving 14 bases unmatched. In nucleotides, the CDR3 is TGTGCCAGCAGCCCCAGGGGGGTGACCGGGGTAAATTCACCCCTCCACTTT. This codes for CASSPRGVTGVNSPLHF.

The chain links TRBV25-1 to TRBJ1-2; 7 positions match TRBD1. The CDR3 length is 14 residues. Germline loops: CDR1 MGHDK, CDR2 SYGVNS. The junction had 2 bases not matched to a gene; V was cut back by 4 bases and J by 0 bases. The CDR3 DNA reads as TGTGCCAGCAGTGCTCAGGGGGCTAACTATGGCTACACCTTC. This codes for CASSAQGANYGYTF.

The chain carries TRBV7-9 and TRBJ1-1; maybe TRBD1 (5 bases). CDR3 length equals 17 residues. Germline V gene data show CDR1 as SEHNR and CDR2 as FQNEAQ (reference sequence). V lost 4 bases and J lost 1, with 19 bases in between. Here the CDR3 reads CASSSRGGERSNTEAFF. The CDR3 nucleotides read TGTGCCAGCAGCTCCCGGGGAGGGGAGAGGTCGAACACTGAAGCTTTCTTT.

The rearrangement joins TRBV4-1 to TRBJ2-2; weak D call: TRBD1 (6 bases). The CDR3 is 13 residues long. In germline, CDR1 is MGHRA, CDR2 YSYEKL. V dropped 8 bases and J dropped 7 bases, with 14 bases sitting between them. CDR3: CASARQVGGELFF. As DNA, the CDR3 is TGCGCCAGCGCGAGACAGGTTGGCGGGGAGCTGTTTTTT.

This clone has just a few counts. The chain links TRBV5-4 to TRBJ2-1, with 7 bases matching TRBD1. The germline V gene encodes CDR1 SGHNT and CDR2 YYREEE (reference sequence). The CDR3 is made up of 14 amino acids. The junction had 6 bases not matched to a gene; V was cut back by 4 bases and J by 5 bases. CDR3 sequence: CASSARDSHNEQFF. In DNA, the CDR3 is TGTGCCAGCAGCGCCAGGGACAGCCACAATGAGCAGTTCTTC.

The genes are TRBV5-1 and TRBJ1-1, with D tentatively TRBD1 (6 bases). Germline lookup yields CDR1 SGHRS and CDR2 YFSETQ. Trimming cost V 0 bases and J 2 bases, with 14 bases left between them. The CDR3 has 16 amino acids. The CDR3 DNA follows: TGCGCCAGCAGCTTGGAGGCGGGGGCTGGAAACACTGAAGCTTTCTTT. Translating gives CASSLEAGAGNTEAFF.

The chain is built from TRBV5-1 and TRBJ1-5, with D perhaps TRBD1 (6 bases). CDR1 and CDR2 from the germline V gene are SGHRS and YFSETQ. Trimming removed 4 bases from V and 3 bases from J, with 11 bases in between. The length of the CDR3 is 14 residues. Written as DNA, the CDR3 is TGCGCCAGCAGCCTCGGGGGCTTCAATCAGCCCCAGCATTTT. Its translation: CASSLGGFNQPQHF.

This rearrangement joins TRBV5-1 to TRBJ2-7, with D perhaps TRBD1 (6 bases). The ends were cut back, 3 bases at V and 2 bases at J, with 15 bases in the middle. CDR1 is SGHRS, CDR2 YFSETQ, per germline. This CDR3 comprises 15 residues. In DNA, the CDR3 is TGCGCCAGCAGCTCATCGACAGGAAAAACCTACGAGCAGTACTTC. Translated: CASSSSTGKTYEQYF.

This clone appeared once. This rearrangement joins TRBV9 to TRBJ1-3, with D hard to call. The CDR3 totals 14 residues. CDR1 SGDLS and CDR2 YYNGEE come from the germline V gene. V was trimmed by 1 base and J by 4 bases, leaving 9 bases between them. The CDR3 spells CASSVSFSGNTIYF. The CDR3 nucleotides read TGTGCCAGCAGCGTATCTTTCTCGGGAAACACCATATATTTT.

The chain couples TRBV28 to TRBJ2-1, with D possibly being TRBD2 (6 bases). V lost 7 bases, J lost 0 bases, and 13 bases lay in between. CDR1 is MDHEN and CDR2 is SYDVKM in the germline V gene. The CDR3 has 15 amino acids. The CDR3, as DNA: TGTGCCAGCACTCGCACCGGGGGCTCCTACAATGAGCAGTTCTTC. Translating gives CASTRTGGSYNEQFF.